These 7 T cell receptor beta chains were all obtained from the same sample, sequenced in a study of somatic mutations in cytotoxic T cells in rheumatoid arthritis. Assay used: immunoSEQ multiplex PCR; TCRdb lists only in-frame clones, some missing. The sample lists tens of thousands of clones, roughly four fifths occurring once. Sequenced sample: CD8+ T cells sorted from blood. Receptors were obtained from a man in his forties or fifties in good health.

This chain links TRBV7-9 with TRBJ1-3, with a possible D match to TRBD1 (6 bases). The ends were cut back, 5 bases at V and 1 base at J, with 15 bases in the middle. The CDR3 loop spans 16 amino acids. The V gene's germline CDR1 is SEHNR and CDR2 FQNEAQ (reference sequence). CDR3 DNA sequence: TGTGCCAGCAGCCCCCCGGCCCAGGGGTCTGGAAACACCATATATTTT. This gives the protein CASSPPAQGSGNTIYF.

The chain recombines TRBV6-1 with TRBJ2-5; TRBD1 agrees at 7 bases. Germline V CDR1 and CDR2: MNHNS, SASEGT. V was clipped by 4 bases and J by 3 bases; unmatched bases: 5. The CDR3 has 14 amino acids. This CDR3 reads CASSVDRDEETQYF. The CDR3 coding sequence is TGTGCCAGCAGTGTAGACAGGGATGAAGAGACCCAGTACTTC.

CDR3 sequence reads: CASSDTGPGSPQHF. DNA of the CDR3: TGTGCCAGCAGTGATACAGGGCCCGGATCGCCCCAGCATTTT. The chain combines TRBV6-1 with TRBJ1-5; TRBD1 might be the D (6 bases). Germline CDR1 MNHNS, CDR2 SASEGT. Trimming pared 3 bases from V and 9 bases from J, leaving 15 bases between. The length of the CDR3 is 14 residues.

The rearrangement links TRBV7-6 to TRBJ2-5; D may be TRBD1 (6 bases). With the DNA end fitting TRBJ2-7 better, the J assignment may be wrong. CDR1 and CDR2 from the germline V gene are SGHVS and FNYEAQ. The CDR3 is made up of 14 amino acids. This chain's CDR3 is CASSLARGYYEQYF. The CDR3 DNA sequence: TGTGCCAGCAGCTTAGCCAGGGGATACTACGAGCAGTACTTC.

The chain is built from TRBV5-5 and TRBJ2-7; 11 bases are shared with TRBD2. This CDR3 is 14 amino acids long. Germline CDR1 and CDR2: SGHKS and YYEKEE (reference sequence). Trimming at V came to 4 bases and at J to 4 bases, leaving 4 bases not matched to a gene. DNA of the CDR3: TGTGCCAGCAGCCCCACTAGCGGGAGTTACGAGCAGTACTTC. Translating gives CASSPTSGSYEQYF.

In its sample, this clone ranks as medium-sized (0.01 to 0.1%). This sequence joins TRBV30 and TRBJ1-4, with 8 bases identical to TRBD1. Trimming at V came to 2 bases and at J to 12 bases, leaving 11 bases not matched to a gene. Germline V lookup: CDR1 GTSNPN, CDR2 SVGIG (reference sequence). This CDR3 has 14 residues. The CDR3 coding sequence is TGTGCCTGGAGTAGGGGACAGGAGCTCCGCGAACTGTTTTTT. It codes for CAWSRGQELRELFF.

As DNA, the CDR3 is TGTGCCAGCAGCGACCCCGACAGCGGCTCCTACAATGAGCAGTTCTTC. It is translated as CASSDPDSGSYNEQFF. The chain is built from TRBV5-6 and TRBJ2-1; D could derive from TRBD1 or TRBD2 (5 bases each). CDR3 length: 16 residues. CDR1 is SGHDT, CDR2 YYEEEE, per germline. V lost 4 bases and J 0 bases, leaving 14 bases between the germline ends.